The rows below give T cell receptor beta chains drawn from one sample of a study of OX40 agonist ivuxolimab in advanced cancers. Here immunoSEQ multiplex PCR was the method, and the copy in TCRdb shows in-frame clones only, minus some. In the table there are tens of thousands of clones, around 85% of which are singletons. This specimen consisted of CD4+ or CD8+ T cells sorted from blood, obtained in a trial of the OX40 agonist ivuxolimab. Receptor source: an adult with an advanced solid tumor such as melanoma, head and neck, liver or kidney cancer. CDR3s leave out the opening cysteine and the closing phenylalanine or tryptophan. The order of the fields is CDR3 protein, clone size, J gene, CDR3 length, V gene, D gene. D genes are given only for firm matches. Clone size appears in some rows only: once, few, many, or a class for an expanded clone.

CDR3: ASSPPEGRGTEAF; size: once; J: TRBJ1-1; length: 13; V: TRBV18; D: -
CDR3: ASSGRDRGTYEQY; size: once; J: TRBJ2-7; length: 13; V: TRBV7-2; D: TRBD1
CDR3: ASGGQGTDTQY; size: -; J: TRBJ2-3; length: 11; V: TRBV2; D: TRBD1
CDR3: SASGGQPQH; size: -; J: TRBJ1-5; length: 9; V: TRBV20-1; D: -
CDR3: ASSLRGGRVYNEQF; size: few; J: TRBJ2-1; length: 14; V: TRBV5-4; D: -
CDR3: ASSRTYLETQY; size: -; J: TRBJ2-5; length: 11; V: TRBV7-2; D: -
CDR3: AISESGLAGYTGELF; size: -; J: TRBJ2-2; length: 15; V: TRBV10-3; D: TRBD2
CDR3: ASTILDRDQETQY; size: -; J: TRBJ2-5; length: 13; V: TRBV5-6; D: -
CDR3: ASSPYAGASYNEQF; size: -; J: TRBJ2-1; length: 14; V: TRBV7-3; D: TRBD2
CDR3: ASSLGVQETQY; size: -; J: TRBJ2-5; length: 11; V: TRBV11-2; D: -
CDR3: ASSFKGSGTGELF; size: -; J: TRBJ2-2; length: 13; V: TRBV27; D: -
CDR3: ASSSGSPYEQY; size: few; J: TRBJ2-7; length: 11; V: TRBV5-1; D: -
CDR3: ASSLEGDTQY; size: -; J: TRBJ2-3; length: 10; V: TRBV5-1; D: -
CDR3: ASSLRGRGETQY; size: once; J: TRBJ2-5; length: 12; V: TRBV7-6; D: -
CDR3: AWIQGQNSPLH; size: -; J: TRBJ1-6; length: 11; V: TRBV30; D: -
CDR3: ASGFAFSGNTIY; size: -; J: TRBJ1-3; length: 12; V: TRBV28; D: -
CDR3: ASSLGSHSPLH; size: -; J: TRBJ1-6; length: 11; V: TRBV7-3; D: -
CDR3: ASSQDGGTGQNTEAF; size: -; J: TRBJ1-1; length: 15; V: TRBV4-3; D: TRBD1
CDR3: SAGGGTLGEQF; size: -; J: TRBJ2-1; length: 11; V: TRBV29-1; D: TRBD2
CDR3: ASSSDRGVGVNTEAF; size: -; J: TRBJ1-1; length: 15; V: TRBV13; D: TRBD1
CDR3: AHRTGNSPLH; size: few; J: TRBJ1-6; length: 10; V: TRBV30; D: TRBD1
CDR3: ASSLSWLTDTQY; size: -; J: TRBJ2-3; length: 12; V: TRBV27; D: -
CDR3: ASSLHYEQY; size: -; J: TRBJ2-7; length: 9; V: TRBV11-2; D: -
CDR3: ASSLRSSGANVLT; size: -; J: TRBJ2-6; length: 13; V: TRBV5-1; D: -